The 24 T cell receptor beta chains presented below share a single source sample, sequenced in a study of T cell responses to AZD1222 COVID-19 vaccine. Generated by immunoSEQ multiplex PCR, the TCRdb table keeps only in-frame clones and is missing some. The sample holds about 130,000 clones, 80% to 90% seen once. The sequences come from peripheral blood, collected on day 0 of AZD1222 vaccination. These receptors originate from an adult in good health.

The CDR3 loop reads CASSLRLALWDEQFF. DNA of the CDR3: TGTGCCAGCAGCTTAAGACTAGCTCTATGGGATGAGCAGTTCTTC. The rearrangement uses TRBV7-3 and TRBJ2-1; 7 bases map to TRBD2. V dropped 1 base and J dropped 8; count of bases not matched to a gene: 8. Germline V gives CDR1 SGHTA, CDR2 FQGTGA. The CDR3 sequence is 15 residues long.

The J gene is TRBJ2-5, the V gene TRBV19; unclear D gene. Germline lookup yields CDR1 LNHDA and CDR2 SQIVND (reference sequence). V was cut by 3 bases and J by 2 bases, with 10 bases left in between. There are 14 residues in the CDR3. The CDR3 DNA reads as TGTGCCAGTAGTATTGGACCCTCGCAAGAGACCCAGTACTTC. Protein product: CASSIGPSQETQYF.

The rearrangement joins TRBV19 to TRBJ2-7; D is uncertain. The CDR3 runs to 15 residues. CDR1 and CDR2 (germline): LNHDA, SQIVND (reference sequence). Trimming removed 5 bases at V and 2 bases at J, with 16 bases between. Here the CDR3 reads CASSFLQGSTYEQYF. The DNA for the CDR3 is TGTGCCAGTAGTTTCCTTCAAGGATCAACCTACGAGCAGTACTTC.

The chain combines TRBV10-3 with TRBJ2-3; 8 bases map to TRBD2. The J segment lost 10 bases and the V segment lost 7 bases, leaving 7 bases of the junction unmatched. The CDR3 covers 12 residues. Germline loops: CDR1 ENHRY, CDR2 SYGVKD. In DNA, the CDR3 is TGTGCCATCAACGGGGGGGCCGATGCGCAGTATTTT. Amino acid sequence: CAINGGADAQYF.

This sequence joins TRBV6-2 or TRBV6-3 and TRBJ2-1; TRBD2 matches 11 bases. CDR1 and CDR2 (germline): MNHEY, SVGEGT. J gave up 4 bases and V 4 bases, and 3 bases lay outside the gene matches. The CDR3 is 15 residues long. The CDR3 loop reads CASSSLAGGYNEQFF. CDR3 in DNA: TGTGCCAGCAGTTCTCTAGCGGGGGGTTACAATGAGCAGTTCTTC.

The chain is built from TRBV15 and TRBJ1-2, with a possible D match to TRBD1 (6 bases). V was shortened by 4 bases and J by 1 base, with 16 bases between the two germline ends. Germline assignment: CDR1 LNHNV and CDR2 YYDKDF (reference sequence). The CDR3 is 16 residues long. CDR3 DNA: TGTGCCACCAGCACCTCTGACAGGAGCTTTAACTATGGCTACACCTTC. Residues: CATSTSDRSFNYGYTF.

The chain employs TRBV27 and TRBJ1-1; D might be TRBD1 (5 bases). CDR1 is MNHEY, CDR2 SMNVEV, per germline (reference sequence). Trimming pared 10 bases from V and 1 base from J, leaving 13 bases between. The CDR3 sequence is 13 residues long. This CDR3 is CATAWGKNTEAFF. The CDR3 nucleotides are TGTGCCACCGCGTGGGGGAAGAACACTGAAGCTTTCTTT.

The rearrangement links TRBV5-1 to TRBJ2-3, with 12 bases lining up with TRBD1. The CDR3 totals 16 residues. Germline CDR1 and CDR2: SGHRS and YFSETQ. V dropped 4 bases and J dropped 5; count of bases not matched to a gene: 8. The CDR3 loop is CASSRQWDRGLDTQYF. In nucleotides, the CDR3 is TGCGCCAGCAGCCGCCAATGGGACAGGGGGCTAGATACGCAGTATTTT. Variable domain in full (rest from reference TRBV5-1 and TRBJ2-3): KAGVTQTPRYLIKTRGQQVTLSCSPISGHRSVSWYQQTPGQGLQFLFEYFSETQRNKGNFPGRFSGRQFSNSRSEMNVSTLELGDSALYLCASSRQWDRGLDTQYFGPGTRLTVL.

V usage is TRBV7-2 and J usage is TRBJ2-1; no clear D gene. The CDR3 has 15 residues. V was shortened by 1 base and J by 6 bases, with 13 bases between the two germline ends. Germline lookup yields CDR1 SGHTA and CDR2 FQGNSA. CDR3 protein: CASSLVVRSGNEQFF. The CDR3 DNA sequence: TGTGCCAGCAGCTTAGTGGTTAGATCGGGCAATGAGCAGTTCTTC.

The V call is TRBV2, the J call TRBJ1-1; TRBD1 is a possible D gene (5 bases). Germline V lookup: CDR1 SNHLY, CDR2 FYNNEI. Trimming took 1 base from V and 6 from J, leaving 18 bases between them. CDR3 length: 16 residues. CDR3 loop: CASSEGSGQGRAEAFF. CDR3 DNA: TGTGCCAGCAGTGAAGGGTCAGGGCAGGGTAGGGCTGAAGCTTTCTTT.

As to this clone: The CDR3 carries no conserved terminal phenylalanine or tryptophan, so it likely arises from a read error. It is unclear where the CDR3 begins or ends on the DNA, so no DNA is shown, and the CDR3 is as TCRdb lists it. The chain has TRBV20-1 and TRBJ1-1. The germline gives CDR1 DFQATT, CDR2 SNEGSKA (reference sequence). The CDR3 is 8 amino acids in total, end residues counted. The CDR3 is CSARDPPR.

Only one count was recorded for this clone. CDR3: CASTSLRGGSEQYF. As DNA, the CDR3 is TGTGCCAGCACGAGCTTAAGGGGGGGCTCCGAGCAGTACTTC. The chain joins TRBV2 to TRBJ2-7, with D possibly TRBD2 on 7 matching bases. The CDR3 extends over 14 amino acids. The V gene lost 7 bases and the J gene lost 6 bases, with 19 bases spanning the gap. Germline V CDR1 and CDR2: SNHLY, FYNNEI.

This rearrangement joins TRBV10-3 to TRBJ2-1, with 9 bases lining up with TRBD1. Losses at the gene ends were 0 bases for V and 13 bases for J; bases not matched to a gene: 1. Germline lookup yields CDR1 ENHRY and CDR2 SYGVKD. CDR3 length: 12 amino acids. This CDR3 is CAISESGQGQFF. CDR3 nucleotide sequence: TGTGCCATCAGTGAGTCGGGACAGGGCCAGTTCTTC.

This sequence joins TRBV3-1 (or the pseudogene TRBV3-2) and TRBJ1-2; D is unclear. The germline V and J ends were trimmed by 4 bases and 1 base, with 13 bases remaining between them. Germline V gives CDR1 LGHDT, CDR2 YNNKEL (reference sequence). The CDR3 loop spans 15 amino acids. The CDR3 DNA follows: TGTGCCAGCAGCCTAGGGATTAGGTTTAACTATGGCTACACCTTC. This codes for CASSLGIRFNYGYTF.

The chain combines TRBV27 with TRBJ1-1; no reliable D call. The CDR3 consists of 15 residues. Germline-derived CDR1 and CDR2 are MNHEY and SMNVEV (reference sequence). The ends were cut back, 3 bases at V and 1 base at J, with 12 bases in the middle. In DNA, the CDR3 is TGTGCCAGCAGTTTTCGTGGGGAGGGGAACACTGAAGCTTTCTTT. Amino acid sequence: CASSFRGEGNTEAFF.

The chain is built from TRBV6-5 and TRBJ2-7, with TRBD1 as a possible D gene (6 bases). The germline V gene has CDR1 MNHEY and CDR2 SVGAGI. Trimming removed 6 bases at V and 2 bases at J, with 14 bases between. CDR3 length: 14 amino acids. CDR3 loop: CASSQTGYPYEQYF. The CDR3 DNA sequence: TGTGCCAGCAGCCAAACAGGGTACCCCTACGAGCAGTACTTC.

The V and J genes are TRBV27 and TRBJ2-1; D is ambiguous. Trimming took 5 bases from V and 2 from J, leaving 10 bases between them. CDR1 is MNHEY, CDR2 SMNVEV, per germline (reference sequence). The CDR3 totals 14 residues. The CDR3 DNA sequence: TGTGCCAGCAGTCCTAACGGACCCTACAATGAGCAGTTCTTC. It is translated as CASSPNGPYNEQFF.

This clone was observed a handful of times. This chain joins TRBV5-1 and TRBJ2-2, with unresolved D. V was trimmed by 4 bases and J by 3 bases, leaving 13 bases between them. Germline V lookup: CDR1 SGHRS, CDR2 YFSETQ. The CDR3 length is 15 residues. The CDR3 DNA reads as TGCGCCAGCAGCCCCGCCAAGATGGACACCGGGGAGCTGTTTTTT. Translating gives CASSPAKMDTGELFF.

This sequence joins TRBV5-1 and TRBJ2-5, with D perhaps TRBD1 (5 bases). V dropped 4 bases and J dropped 5 bases, with 12 bases sitting between them. CDR1 and CDR2 from the germline V gene are SGHRS and YFSETQ. This CDR3 has 13 residues. The CDR3 DNA sequence: TGCGCCAGCAGCGCAGGGTCGGGCGAGACCCAGTACTTC. Translation: CASSAGSGETQYF.

The genes are TRBV28 and TRBJ2-7; tentatively, D is TRBD1 or TRBD2 (5 bases each). Trimming shortened V by 6 bases and J by 5 bases, and 17 bases separated the two germline ends. Germline V gives CDR1 MDHEN, CDR2 SYDVKM. This CDR3 contains 14 residues. The CDR3 protein is CASSLAGTANEQYF. In nucleotides, the CDR3 is TGTGCCAGCAGCCTGGCCGGGACCGCCAACGAGCAGTACTTC.

The V call is TRBV29-1, the J call TRBJ1-1; 11 bases agree with TRBD1. CDR3 length equals 13 residues. The V gene's germline CDR1 is SQVTM and CDR2 ANQGSEA. The V segment lost 7 bases and the J segment 7 bases; nucleotides outside the gene matches: 8. The CDR3 DNA reads as TGCAGCGCAGGACCGGGACAGGGGGGTGAAGCTTTCTTT. Its protein product is CSAGPGQGGEAFF. Supplemented by reference TRBV29-1 and TRBJ1-1, the full variable domain reads SAVISQKPSRDICQRGTSLTIQCQVDSQVTMMFWYRQQPGQSLTLIATANQGSEATYESGFVIDKFPISRPNLTFSTLTVSNMSPEDSSIYLCSAGPGQGGEAFFGQGTRLTVV.

The rearrangement links TRBV2 to TRBJ1-1, with 8 bases fitting TRBD1. The CDR3 loop spans 15 amino acids. V gave up 3 bases and J gave up 3 bases; unmatched junction bases: 6. Germline V gene sequence: CDR1 SNHLY, CDR2 FYNNEI. The CDR3 region is CASSEAGGVYTEAFF. In nucleotides, the CDR3 is TGTGCCAGCAGTGAGGCAGGGGGCGTTTACACTGAAGCTTTCTTT.

This clone was found once. The rearrangement joins TRBV11-2 to TRBJ1-4, with D hard to call. This CDR3 is 14 amino acids long. The V gene's germline CDR1 is SGHAT and CDR2 FQNNGV. Between the trimmed V and J ends, which lost 1 base and 10 bases, there was a span of 13 bases. Here the CDR3 DNA reads TGTGCCAGCAGCTTAGGCCCCCAGAGGGCAAAACTGTTTTTT. Its translation is CASSLGPQRAKLFF. Full variable domain (outside the CDR3, taken from reference TRBV11-2 and TRBJ1-4): EAGVAQSPRYKIIEKRQSVAFWCNPISGHATLYWYQQILGQGPKLLIQFQNNGVVDDSQLPKDRFSAERLKGVDSTLKIQPAKLEDSAVYLCASSLGPQRAKLFFGSGTQLSVL.

The rearrangement joins TRBV5-1 to TRBJ1-6; D gene uncertain. The CDR3 contains 14 residues. The germline CDR1 and CDR2 sequences are SGHRS and YFSETQ. V dropped 2 bases and J dropped 7 bases, with 10 bases sitting between them. CDR3 nucleotides: TGCGCCAGCAGCTTAGGCGGAGAGAATTCACCCCTCCACTTT. Its protein product is CASSLGGENSPLHF.